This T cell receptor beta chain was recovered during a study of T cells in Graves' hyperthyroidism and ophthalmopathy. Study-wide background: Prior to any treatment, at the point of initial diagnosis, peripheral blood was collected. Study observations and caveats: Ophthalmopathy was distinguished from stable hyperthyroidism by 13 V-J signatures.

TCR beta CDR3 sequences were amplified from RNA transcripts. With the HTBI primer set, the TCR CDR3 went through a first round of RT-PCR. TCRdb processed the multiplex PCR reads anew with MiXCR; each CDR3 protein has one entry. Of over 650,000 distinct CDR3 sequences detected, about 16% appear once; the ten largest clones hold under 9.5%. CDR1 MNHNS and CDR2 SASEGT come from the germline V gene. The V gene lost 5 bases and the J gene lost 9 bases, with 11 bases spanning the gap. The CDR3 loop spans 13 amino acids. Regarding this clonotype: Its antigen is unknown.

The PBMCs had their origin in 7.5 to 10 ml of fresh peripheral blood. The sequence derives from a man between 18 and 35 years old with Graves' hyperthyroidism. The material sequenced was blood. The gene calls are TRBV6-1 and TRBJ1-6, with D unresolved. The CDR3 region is CASSYSSSSPLHF. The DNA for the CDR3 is TGTGCCAGCAGTTACAGCTCTTCTTCACCCCTCCACTTT.